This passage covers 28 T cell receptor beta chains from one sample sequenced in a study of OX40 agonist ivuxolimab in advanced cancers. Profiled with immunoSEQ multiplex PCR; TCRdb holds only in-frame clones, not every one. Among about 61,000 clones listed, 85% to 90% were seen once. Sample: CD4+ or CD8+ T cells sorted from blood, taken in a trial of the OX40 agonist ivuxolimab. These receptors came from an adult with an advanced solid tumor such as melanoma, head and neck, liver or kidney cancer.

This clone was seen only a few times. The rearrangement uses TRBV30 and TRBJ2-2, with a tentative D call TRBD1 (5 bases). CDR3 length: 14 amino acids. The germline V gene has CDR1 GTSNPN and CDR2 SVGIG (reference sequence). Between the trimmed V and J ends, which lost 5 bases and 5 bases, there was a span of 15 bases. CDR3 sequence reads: CAWAWQGTTGELFF. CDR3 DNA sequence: TGTGCCTGGGCCTGGCAGGGAACAACCGGGGAGCTGTTTTTT. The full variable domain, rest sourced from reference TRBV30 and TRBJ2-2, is SQTIHQWPATLVQPVGSPLSLECTVEGTSNPNLYWYRQAAGRGLQLLFYSVGIGQISSEVPQNLSASRPQDRQFILSSKKLLLSDSGFYLCAWAWQGTTGELFFGEGSRLTVL.

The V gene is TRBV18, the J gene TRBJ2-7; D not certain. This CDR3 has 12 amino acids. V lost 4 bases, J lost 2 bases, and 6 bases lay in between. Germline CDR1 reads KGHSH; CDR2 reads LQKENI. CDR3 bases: TGTGCCAGCTCACGAACCACCTACGAGCAGTACTTC. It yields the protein CASSRTTYEQYF.

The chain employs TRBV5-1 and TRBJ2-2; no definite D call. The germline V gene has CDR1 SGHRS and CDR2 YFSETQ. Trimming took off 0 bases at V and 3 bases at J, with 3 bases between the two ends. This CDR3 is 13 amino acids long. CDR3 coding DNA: TGCGCCAGCAGCTTGGAACACACCGGGGAGCTGTTTTTT. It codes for CASSLEHTGELFF.

The CDR3 DNA reads as TGTGCCAGTAGTCCCCGTGGGGAGAGACCGAACACTGAAGCTTTCTTT. Encoded protein: CASSPRGERPNTEAFF. The chain links TRBV19 to TRBJ1-1; D is ambiguous. The CDR3 covers 16 residues. The V end lost 5 bases, the J end lost 1 base, and 17 bases lay between the germline ends. Germline CDR1 is LNHDA and CDR2 is SQIVND (reference sequence).

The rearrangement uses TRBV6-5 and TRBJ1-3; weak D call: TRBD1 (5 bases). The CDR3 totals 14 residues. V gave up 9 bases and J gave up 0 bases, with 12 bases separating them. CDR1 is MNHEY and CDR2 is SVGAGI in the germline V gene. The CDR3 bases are TGTGCCAGTCGGGGACGATTCTCTGGAAACACCATATATTTT. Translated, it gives CASRGRFSGNTIYF.

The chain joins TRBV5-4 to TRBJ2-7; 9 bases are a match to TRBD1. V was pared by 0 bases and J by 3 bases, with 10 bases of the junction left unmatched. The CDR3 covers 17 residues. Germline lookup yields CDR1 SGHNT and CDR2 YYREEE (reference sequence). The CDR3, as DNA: TGTGCCAGCAGCTTGGGCCGTACAGGGGGCACTGTCTACGAGCAGTACTTC. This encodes CASSLGRTGGTVYEQYF.

This chain's CDR3 is CASSDEYYNSPLHF. Written as DNA, the CDR3 is TGTGCCAGCAGTGATGAGTACTATAATTCACCCCTCCACTTT. The V and J genes are TRBV6-1 and TRBJ1-6; D is unclear. This CDR3 region has 14 residues. Between the trimmed V and J ends, which lost 3 bases and 3 bases, there was a span of 6 bases. The V gene's germline CDR1 is MNHNS and CDR2 SASEGT.

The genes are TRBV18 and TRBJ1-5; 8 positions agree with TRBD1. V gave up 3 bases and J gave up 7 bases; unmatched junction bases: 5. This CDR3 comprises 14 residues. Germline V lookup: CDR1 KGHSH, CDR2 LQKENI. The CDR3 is CASSPARGRQPQHF. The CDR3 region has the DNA TGTGCCAGCTCACCGGCCAGGGGGCGGCAGCCCCAGCATTTT. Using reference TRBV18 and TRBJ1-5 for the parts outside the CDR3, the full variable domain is NAGVMQNPRHLVRRRGQEARLRCSPMKGHSHVYWYRQLPEEGLKFMVYLQKENIIDESGMPKERFSAEFPKEGPSILRIQQVVRGDSAAYFCASSPARGRQPQHFGDGTRLSIL.

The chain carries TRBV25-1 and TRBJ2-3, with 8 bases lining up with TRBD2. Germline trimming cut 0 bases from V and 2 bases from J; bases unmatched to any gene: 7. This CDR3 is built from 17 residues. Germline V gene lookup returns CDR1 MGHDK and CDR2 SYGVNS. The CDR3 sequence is CASSEYAGGGYTDTQYF. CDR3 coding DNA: TGTGCCAGCAGTGAATATGCCGGCGGGGGGTACACAGATACGCAGTATTTT.

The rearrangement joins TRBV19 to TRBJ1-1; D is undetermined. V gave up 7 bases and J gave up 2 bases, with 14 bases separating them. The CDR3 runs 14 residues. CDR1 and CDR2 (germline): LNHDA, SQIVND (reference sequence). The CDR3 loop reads CASNPGGSNTEAFF. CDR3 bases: TGTGCCAGTAACCCGGGAGGGAGTAACACTGAAGCTTTCTTT. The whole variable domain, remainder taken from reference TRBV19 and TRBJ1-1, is DGGITQSPKYLFRKEGQNVTLSCEQNLNHDAMYWYRQDPGQGLRLIYYSQIVNDFQKGDIAEGYSVSREKKESFPLTVTSAQKNPTAFYLCASNPGGSNTEAFFGQGTRLTVV.

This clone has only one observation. CDR3 sequence reads: CASSPRRGEEKLFF. The DNA for the CDR3 is TGTGCCAGCTCACCACGGAGGGGGGAGGAAAAACTGTTTTTT. J is TRBJ1-4 and V is TRBV18, with D possibly being TRBD1 (6 bases). The V end was cut by 1 base, the J end by 8 bases, with 11 bases between. CDR3 length equals 14 residues. CDR1 KGHSH and CDR2 LQKENI come from the germline V gene.

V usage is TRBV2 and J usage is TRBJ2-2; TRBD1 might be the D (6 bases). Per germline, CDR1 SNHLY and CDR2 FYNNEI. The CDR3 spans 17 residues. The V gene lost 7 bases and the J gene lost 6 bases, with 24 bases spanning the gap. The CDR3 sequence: CASKTRGVRGGSGELFF. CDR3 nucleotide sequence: TGTGCCAGCAAAACCCGAGGGGTCAGGGGTGGTTCCGGGGAGCTGTTTTTT.

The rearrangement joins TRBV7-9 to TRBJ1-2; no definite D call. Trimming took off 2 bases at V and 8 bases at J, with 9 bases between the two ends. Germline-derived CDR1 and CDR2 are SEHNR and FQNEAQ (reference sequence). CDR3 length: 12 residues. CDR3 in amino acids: CASSLWTEGYTF. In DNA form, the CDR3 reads TGTGCCAGCAGCTTATGGACGGAAGGCTACACCTTC.

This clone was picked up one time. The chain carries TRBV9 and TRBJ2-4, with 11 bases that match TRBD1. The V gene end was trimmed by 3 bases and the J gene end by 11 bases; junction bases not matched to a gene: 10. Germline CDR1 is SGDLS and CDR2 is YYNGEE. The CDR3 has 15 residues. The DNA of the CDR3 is TGTGCCAGCAGCGCCAAAGCCGGGACAGGGGGAGTTCAGTACTTC. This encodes CASSAKAGTGGVQYF.

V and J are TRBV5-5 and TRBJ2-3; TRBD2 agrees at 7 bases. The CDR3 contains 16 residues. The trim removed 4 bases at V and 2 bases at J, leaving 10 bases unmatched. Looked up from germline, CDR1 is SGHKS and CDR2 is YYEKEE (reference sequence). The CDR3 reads CASSPYVGTNTDTQYF. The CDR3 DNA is TGTGCCAGCAGCCCATACGTTGGGACTAACACAGATACGCAGTATTTT.

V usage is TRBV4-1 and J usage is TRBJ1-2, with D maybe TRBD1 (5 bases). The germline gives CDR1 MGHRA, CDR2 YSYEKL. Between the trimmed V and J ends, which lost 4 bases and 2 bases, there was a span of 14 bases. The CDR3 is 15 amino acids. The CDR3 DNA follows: TGCGCCAGCAGCCCTCCCGGCAGGGAGAACTATGGCTACACCTTC. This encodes CASSPPGRENYGYTF.

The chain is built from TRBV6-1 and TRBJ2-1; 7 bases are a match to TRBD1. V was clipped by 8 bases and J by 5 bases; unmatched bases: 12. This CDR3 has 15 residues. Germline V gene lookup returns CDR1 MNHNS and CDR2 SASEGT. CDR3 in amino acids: CASRRTGHENNEQFF. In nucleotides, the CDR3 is TGTGCCAGCCGCAGGACAGGACACGAGAACAATGAGCAGTTCTTC.

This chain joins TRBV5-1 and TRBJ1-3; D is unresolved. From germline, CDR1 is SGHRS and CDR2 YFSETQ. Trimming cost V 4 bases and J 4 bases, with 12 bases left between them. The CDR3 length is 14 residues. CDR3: CASSLRTEGNTIYF. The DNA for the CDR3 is TGCGCCAGCAGCCTTCGAACGGAGGGAAACACCATATATTTT.

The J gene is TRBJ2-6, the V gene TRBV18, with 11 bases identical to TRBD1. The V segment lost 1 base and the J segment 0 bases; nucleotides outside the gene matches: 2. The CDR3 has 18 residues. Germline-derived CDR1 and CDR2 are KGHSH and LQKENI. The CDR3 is CASSPRGTGGSGANVLTF. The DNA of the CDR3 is TGTGCCAGCTCACCACGGGGGACAGGGGGCTCTGGGGCCAACGTCCTGACTTTC.

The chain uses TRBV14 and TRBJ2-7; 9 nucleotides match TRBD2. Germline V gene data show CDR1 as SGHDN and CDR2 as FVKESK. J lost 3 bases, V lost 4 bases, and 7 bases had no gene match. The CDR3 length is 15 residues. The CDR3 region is CASSLQRGAFYEQYF. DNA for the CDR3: TGTGCCAGCAGCCTCCAGCGGGGGGCTTTCTACGAGCAGTACTTC. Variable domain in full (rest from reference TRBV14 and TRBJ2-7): EAGVTQFPSHSVIEKGQTVTLRCDPISGHDNLYWYRRVMGKEIKFLLHFVKESKQDESGMPNNRFLAERTGGTYSTLKVQPAELEDSGVYFCASSLQRGAFYEQYFGPGTRLTVT.

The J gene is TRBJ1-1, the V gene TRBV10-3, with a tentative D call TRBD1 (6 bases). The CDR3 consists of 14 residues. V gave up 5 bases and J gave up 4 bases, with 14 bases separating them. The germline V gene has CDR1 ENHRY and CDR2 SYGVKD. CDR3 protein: CAISTGGAGTEAFF. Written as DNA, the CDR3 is TGTGCCATCAGTACCGGGGGCGCGGGCACTGAAGCTTTCTTT.

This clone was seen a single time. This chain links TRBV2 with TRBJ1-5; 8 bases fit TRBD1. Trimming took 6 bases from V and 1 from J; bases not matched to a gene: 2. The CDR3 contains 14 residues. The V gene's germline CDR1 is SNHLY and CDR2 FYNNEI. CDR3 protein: CASSRQGSNQPQHF. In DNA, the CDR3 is TGTGCCAGCAGCCGACAGGGGAGCAATCAGCCCCAGCATTTT.

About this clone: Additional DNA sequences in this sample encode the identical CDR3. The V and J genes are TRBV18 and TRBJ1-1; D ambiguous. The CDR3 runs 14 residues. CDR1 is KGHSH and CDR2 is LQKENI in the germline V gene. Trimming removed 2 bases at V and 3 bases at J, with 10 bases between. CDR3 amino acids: CASSPSVRDTEAFF. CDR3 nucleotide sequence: TGTGCCAGCTCACCATCGGTTCGGGACACTGAAGCTTTCTTT. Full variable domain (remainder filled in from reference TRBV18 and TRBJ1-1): NAGVMQNPRHLVRRRGQEARLRCSPMKGHSHVYWYRQLPEEGLKFMVYLQKENIIDESGMPKERFSAEFPKEGPSILRIQQVVRGDSAAYFCASSPSVRDTEAFFGQGTRLTVV.

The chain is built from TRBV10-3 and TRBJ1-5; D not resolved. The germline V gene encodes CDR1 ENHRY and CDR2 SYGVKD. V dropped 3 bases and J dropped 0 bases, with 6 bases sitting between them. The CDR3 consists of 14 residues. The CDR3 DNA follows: TGTGCCATCAGTGAAGGAATTAGCAATCAGCCCCAGCATTTT. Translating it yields CAISEGISNQPQHF.

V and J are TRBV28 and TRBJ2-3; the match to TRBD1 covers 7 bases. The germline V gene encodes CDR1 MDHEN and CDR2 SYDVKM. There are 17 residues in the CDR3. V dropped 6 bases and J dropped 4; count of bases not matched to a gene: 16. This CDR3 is CASRPYRGPRGSDTQYF. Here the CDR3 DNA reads TGTGCCAGCAGGCCTTACAGGGGTCCCAGGGGTTCAGATACGCAGTATTTT. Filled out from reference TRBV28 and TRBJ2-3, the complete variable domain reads DVKVTQSSRYLVKRTGEKVFLECVQDMDHENMFWYRQDPGLGLRLIYFSYDVKMKEKGDIPEGYSVSREKKERFSLILESASTNQTSMYLCASRPYRGPRGSDTQYFGPGTRLTVL.

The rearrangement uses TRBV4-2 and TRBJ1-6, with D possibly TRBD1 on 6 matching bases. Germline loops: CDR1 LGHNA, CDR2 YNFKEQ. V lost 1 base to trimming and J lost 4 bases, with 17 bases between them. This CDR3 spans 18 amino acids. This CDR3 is CASSQGRGGRRYNSPLHF. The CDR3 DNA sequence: TGTGCCAGCAGCCAAGGGAGGGGGGGTAGAAGGTATAATTCACCCCTCCACTTT.

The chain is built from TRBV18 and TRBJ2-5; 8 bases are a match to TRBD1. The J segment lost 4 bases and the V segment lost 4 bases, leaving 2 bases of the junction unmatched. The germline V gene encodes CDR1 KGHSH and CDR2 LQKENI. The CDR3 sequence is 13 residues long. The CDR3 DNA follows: TGTGCCAGCTCACTCGGACAGGGAGAGACCCAGTACTTC. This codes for CASSLGQGETQYF.

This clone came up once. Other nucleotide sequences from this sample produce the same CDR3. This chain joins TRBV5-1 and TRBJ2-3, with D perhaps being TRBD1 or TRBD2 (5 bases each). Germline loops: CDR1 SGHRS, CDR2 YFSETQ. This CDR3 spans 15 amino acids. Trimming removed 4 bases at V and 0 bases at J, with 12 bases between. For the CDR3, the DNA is TGCGCCAGCAGCGGGGGACGGGGAAGCACAGATACGCAGTATTTT. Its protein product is CASSGGRGSTDTQYF.